The present entry profiles one TCR beta chain with its context. The assay was immunoSEQ multiplex PCR, and TCRdb's table has in-frame clones only and misses some. This repertoire shows about 87,000 clones, about 80% found once; its top ten account for roughly 4.2%. Germline V lookup: CDR1 SGHTA, CDR2 FQGNSA. The CDR3 runs 11 residues. Between the trimmed V and J ends, which lost 5 bases and 3 bases, there was a span of 4 bases. The sample comes from a study of blood T cell repertoires in COVID-19. Turning to the study itself: From T cells, B-cell-depleted T cells, or PBMCs came the material, which was cDNA or gDNA.

The chain recombines TRBV7-2 with TRBJ1-1, with D hard to call. This receptor was obtained from a woman aged 45-65 years with acute or convalescent COVID-19. The sample consisted of peripheral blood. CDR3 nucleotide sequence: TGTGCCAGCAGCCCGTACACTGAAGCTTTCTTT. Protein sequence: CASSPYTEAFF.